Below are 25 T cell receptor beta chains sequenced from a single sample in a study of blood T cell repertoires in COVID-19. Produced via immunoSEQ multiplex PCR; TCRdb's table is partial and in-frame only. The table has some 61,000 clones, 89% seen once. Sequences were obtained from peripheral blood. Every receptor here comes from a man aged 60 to 75 with acute or convalescent COVID-19.

This chain uses TRBV9 with TRBJ1-1; D may be TRBD1 (5 bases). Germline V gene data show CDR1 as SGDLS and CDR2 as YYNGEE. The length of the CDR3 is 14 residues. The V and J ends lost 1 base and 1 base respectively, with 8 bases between them. The CDR3 spells CASSVRTQNTEAFF. As DNA, the CDR3 is TGTGCCAGCAGCGTAAGGACACAGAACACTGAAGCTTTCTTT.

CDR3 loop: CASSLSFFGDGYTF. The CDR3 DNA reads TGTGCCAGCAGCTTGTCCTTCTTCGGGGATGGCTACACCTTC. This chain uses TRBV5-4 with TRBJ1-2; D unresolved. There are 14 residues in the CDR3. CDR1 and CDR2 (germline): SGHNT, YYREEE (reference sequence). V lost 1 base and J lost 6, with 13 bases in between.

This clone was detected only a few times. The V call is TRBV4-2, the J call TRBJ1-1, with a weak D call TRBD1 (5 bases). The CDR3 spans 14 residues. Germline V gene lookup returns CDR1 LGHNA and CDR2 YNFKEQ. V gave up 0 bases and J gave up 0 bases, with 5 bases separating them. The CDR3 DNA reads TGTGCCAGCAGCCAAGAGACAGTGAACACTGAAGCTTTCTTT. It translates to CASSQETVNTEAFF.

This clone was observed a few times. V gene TRBV5-4 combines with J gene TRBJ1-1; D gene ambiguous. Trimming removed 0 bases at V and 7 bases at J, with 10 bases between. The V gene's germline CDR1 is SGHNT and CDR2 YYREEE (reference sequence). The CDR3 contains 13 residues. The CDR3 sequence is CASSLARRDEAFF. DNA of the CDR3: TGTGCCAGCAGCTTGGCCAGGCGGGATGAAGCTTTCTTT.

The chain employs TRBV12-5 and TRBJ2-2; D might be TRBD1 (6 bases). Trimming stripped 3 bases from V and 2 bases from J, with 13 bases between. The germline CDR1 and CDR2 sequences are LGHNT and FRNRAP. CDR3 size: 16 residues. CDR3 in DNA: TGTGCTAGTGGTTTACGCGGACAGATAAACACCGGGGAGCTGTTTTTT. Protein product: CASGLRGQINTGELFF.

This clone showed up just once. The rearrangement joins TRBV7-9 to TRBJ1-4, with 8 nucleotides matching TRBD1. This CDR3 region has 14 residues. V lost 5 bases and J lost 8; bases outside the gene matches: 7. Germline lookup yields CDR1 SEHNR and CDR2 FQNEAQ (reference sequence). The CDR3 loop is CASSLDRGGEKLFF. CDR3 sequence (DNA): TGTGCCAGCAGCCTCGACAGGGGTGGCGAAAAACTGTTTTTT.

The chain's CDR3 is CASTEQGPGANVLTF. Here the CDR3 DNA reads TGCGCCAGCACCGAACAGGGTCCTGGGGCCAACGTCCTGACTTTC. The chain recombines TRBV5-1 with TRBJ2-6, with D maybe TRBD1 (6 bases). V was clipped by 6 bases and J by 2 bases, with 12 bases between them. This CDR3 has 15 amino acids. From germline, CDR1 is SGHRS and CDR2 YFSETQ. Based on the CDR3 plus reference TRBV5-1 and TRBJ2-6, the full variable domain is KAGVTQTPRYLIKTRGQQVTLSCSPISGHRSVSWYQQTPGQGLQFLFEYFSETQRNKGNFPGRFSGRQFSNSRSEMNVSTLELGDSALYLCASTEQGPGANVLTFGAGSRLTVL.

This sequence joins TRBV2 and TRBJ1-5, with a possible D match to TRBD1 (6 bases). This CDR3 region has 13 residues. From germline, CDR1 is SNHLY and CDR2 FYNNEI. Trimming pared 4 bases from V and 4 bases from J, leaving 8 bases between. CDR3 coding DNA: TGTGCCAGCAGTGGACAGGAAAATCAGCCCCAGCATTTT. Amino acid sequence: CASSGQENQPQHF.

V is TRBV6-5 and J is TRBJ1-3; a possible D gene is TRBD1 (5 bases). CDR1 is MNHEY and CDR2 is SVGAGI in the germline V gene. V was cut by 0 bases and J by 0 bases, with 9 bases left in between. This CDR3 contains 16 residues. The CDR3 sequence is CASSYSDIFSGNTIYF. The CDR3 DNA follows: TGTGCCAGCAGTTACTCGGACATTTTCTCTGGAAACACCATATATTTT.

This clone was recorded once. The chain is built from TRBV2 and TRBJ2-1; tentatively, D is TRBD2 (5 bases). This CDR3 region has 13 residues. V was clipped by 5 bases and J by 6 bases, with 11 bases between them. The germline CDR1 and CDR2 sequences are SNHLY and FYNNEI. The chain's CDR3 is CASSLTSSNEQFF. The DNA of the CDR3 is TGTGCCAGCAGTCTTACTAGTTCCAATGAGCAGTTCTTC.

CDR3 bases: TGTGCCAGCAGTGACTCTGCTAGAGGGGGGGGCAAAAACATTCAGTACTTC. Its protein product is CASSDSARGGGKNIQYF. The gene calls are TRBV6-4 and TRBJ2-4, with D maybe TRBD2 (7 bases). This CDR3 has 17 amino acids. Trimming took off 0 bases at V and 3 bases at J, with 15 bases between the two ends. The germline V gene encodes CDR1 MRHNA and CDR2 SNTAGT.

J is TRBJ1-2 and V is TRBV6-6, with TRBD1 matching over 9 bases. The CDR3 is 14 residues long. The V gene's germline CDR1 is MNHNY and CDR2 SVGAGI (reference sequence). J gave up 5 bases and V 6 bases, and 7 bases lay outside the gene matches. In nucleotides, the CDR3 is TGTGCCAGCAGCAATCCGGACAGGGGTTATGGCTACACCTTC. Translating it yields CASSNPDRGYGYTF.

The chain combines TRBV19 with TRBJ1-3, with a weak D call TRBD1 (5 bases). This CDR3 spans 15 amino acids. V lost 6 bases and J lost 0, with 12 bases in between. CDR1 LNHDA and CDR2 SQIVND come from the germline V gene (reference sequence). The DNA of the CDR3 is TGTGCCAGTAGGAGACAGCCCTTCTCTGGAAACACCATATATTTT. Protein product: CASRRQPFSGNTIYF.

DNA of the CDR3: TGTGCCAGCAGCGTAGGCCAGGGTTCACCCCTCCACTTT. Amino acid sequence: CASSVGQGSPLHF. The chain is built from TRBV9 and TRBJ1-6; possible D gene TRBD1, 5 bases. Trimming pared 0 bases from V and 9 bases from J, leaving 7 bases between. Germline V lookup: CDR1 SGDLS, CDR2 YYNGEE. There are 13 residues in the CDR3. The full variable domain, with the rest looked up from reference TRBV9 and TRBJ1-6, is DSGVTQTPKHLITATGQRVTLRCSPRSGDLSVYWYQQSLDQGLQFLIQYYNGEERAKGNILERFSAQQFPDLHSELNLSSLELGDSALYFCASSVGQGSPLHFGNGTRLTVT.

In this sample, this clone is medium-sized (0.01 to 0.1%). The chain combines TRBV2 with TRBJ1-5; TRBD1 might be the D (5 bases). This CDR3 contains 15 residues. V lost 5 bases, J lost 0 bases, and 11 bases lay in between. Germline V gene sequence: CDR1 SNHLY, CDR2 FYNNEI. CDR3 region: CASSTTDDSNQPQHF. The CDR3 coding sequence is TGTGCCAGCAGTACGACAGATGATAGCAATCAGCCCCAGCATTTT.

This clone was observed a few times. The V and J genes are TRBV19 and TRBJ1-2; tentative D call: TRBD1 (6 bases). This CDR3 spans 15 amino acids. CDR1 is LNHDA, CDR2 SQIVND, per germline (reference sequence). The ends were cut back, 4 bases at V and 2 bases at J, with 14 bases in the middle. CDR3 DNA sequence: TGTGCCAGTAGTAGCCCCCACCAGGGGAACTATGGCTACACCTTC. It translates to CASSSPHQGNYGYTF.

The gene calls are TRBV5-1 and TRBJ2-1; 8 bases are a match to TRBD2. Trimming cost V 2 bases and J 6 bases; bases outside gene matches: 10. Germline lookup yields CDR1 SGHRS and CDR2 YFSETQ. The CDR3 is made up of 16 amino acids. In DNA form, the CDR3 reads TGCGCCAGCAGCTTCCTAAGCGGGGGTATACTCAATGAGCAGTTCTTC. It codes for CASSFLSGGILNEQFF.

This chain uses TRBV7-2 with TRBJ2-2; 8 bases align to TRBD1. CDR3 length equals 16 residues. CDR1 is SGHTA and CDR2 is FQGNSA in the germline V gene. The V and J ends lost 3 bases and 5 bases, in that order; junction bases with no gene match: 8. This CDR3 is CASSFWTGRGTGELFF. The CDR3 coding sequence is TGTGCCAGCAGCTTCTGGACAGGGCGAGGTACCGGGGAGCTGTTTTTT.

There are a few counts of this clone. The chain uses TRBV2 and TRBJ1-2; the D gene is possibly TRBD1 (6 bases). Germline CDR1 and CDR2: SNHLY and FYNNEI. CDR3 length: 14 amino acids. V was clipped by 3 bases and J by 5 bases, with 13 bases between them. The CDR3 bases are TGTGCCAGCAGTGACTGGACAGACAATTATGGCTACACCTTC. Protein: CASSDWTDNYGYTF.

This chain joins TRBV6-5 and TRBJ1-2; D is possibly TRBD1 (5 bases). Germline assignment: CDR1 MNHEY and CDR2 SVGAGI. Trimming shortened V by 7 bases and J by 1 base, and 16 bases separated the two germline ends. There are 15 residues in the CDR3. CDR3 nucleotide sequence: TGTGCCAGCACCACCCGGGGGGATTATAACTATGGCTACACCTTC. It yields the protein CASTTRGDYNYGYTF.

The CDR3 loop reads CASSERQGRNTEAFF. DNA of the CDR3: TGTGCCAGCAGTGAGCGACAGGGCCGGAACACTGAAGCTTTCTTT. The chain uses TRBV2 and TRBJ1-1; 7 bases line up with TRBD1. V dropped 3 bases and J dropped 1; count of bases not matched to a gene: 5. CDR3 length: 15 residues. Germline V lookup: CDR1 SNHLY, CDR2 FYNNEI. Using reference TRBV2 and TRBJ1-1 for the parts outside the CDR3, the full variable domain is EPEVTQTPSHQVTQMGQEVILRCVPISNHLYFYWYRQILGQKVEFLVSFYNNEISEKSEIFDDQFSVERPDGSNFTLKIRSTKLEDSAMYFCASSERQGRNTEAFFGQGTRLTVV.

The chain combines TRBV19 with TRBJ2-7; D gene ambiguous. The length of the CDR3 is 13 residues. The germline V gene encodes CDR1 LNHDA and CDR2 SQIVND (reference sequence). V was shortened by 5 bases and J by 2 bases, with 10 bases between the two germline ends. CDR3 sequence: CASSATLTYEQYF. CDR3 in DNA: TGTGCCAGTAGTGCGACACTCACCTACGAGCAGTACTTC.

This clone was picked up one time. The V and J genes are TRBV10-1 and TRBJ2-4; D is unclear. The length of the CDR3 is 15 residues. Trimming removed 0 bases at V and 4 bases at J, with 10 bases between. Per the germline V gene, CDR1 is WNHNN and CDR2 is SYGVQD (reference sequence). The CDR3 DNA reads as TGCGCCAGCAGTGAGTCATTTGCCGGGAAAAACATTCAGTACTTC. The encoded protein is CASSESFAGKNIQYF.

The rearrangement joins TRBV19 to TRBJ1-1, with TRBD1 matching 9 bases. The germline CDR1 and CDR2 sequences are LNHDA and SQIVND (reference sequence). Germline trimming cut 7 bases from V and 6 bases from J; bases unmatched to any gene: 18. This CDR3 region has 17 residues. The CDR3 protein is CASNPAGTGLYVPEAFF. The CDR3 DNA sequence: TGTGCCAGTAATCCGGCCGGGACAGGGTTGTATGTTCCTGAAGCTTTCTTT.

A single count supports this clone. The rearrangement joins TRBV5-1 to TRBJ1-4, with 9 bases lining up with TRBD1. With V trimmed by 3 bases and J by 3 bases, 6 bases remained unmatched. Germline CDR1 SGHRS, CDR2 YFSETQ. The CDR3 length is 16 residues. The CDR3 protein is CASSWTGVRANEKLFF. The CDR3 coding sequence is TGCGCCAGCAGCTGGACAGGGGTTAGAGCTAATGAAAAACTGTTTTTT.